The text below deals with one T cell receptor beta chain. Its antigen has not been determined. It has no much larger one-base neighbor in the sample; base qualities were not kept. This sample is part of a study of control samples from healthy donors and cancer patients (dated by TCRdb to 2018 to 2021). The CDR3 numbers 16 residues from cysteine through phenylalanine. The entry retains the CDR3 DNA only, 48 bases that are in frame from base 1. V lost 5 bases and J lost 3 bases, and the count of bases not matched to a germline gene is 11. The germline V gene specifies SGHAT as CDR1 and FQNNGV as CDR2. Library construction relied on the immunoSEQ multiplex PCR assay. TCRdb stores this immuneACCESS table with in-frame sequences only. Part of the clones is absent; in the studies checked, under half of the shortfall reflects unresolved V genes, and no reason is known for the rest. This sample gives more than 140,000 clones in total; about 89% of them show up just once. Of the sample, about 7.6% is held by the ten largest clones.

The source material was blood. The receptor chain draws on TRBV11-2 and TRBJ1-2, with 8 bases in between that match TRBD1. This clonotype originated in a man younger than 35 in good health. The CDR3 region: CASSPSFATGDYGYTF. The bases read TGTGCCAGCAGCCCATCGTTCGCGACAGGGGACTATGGCTACACCTTC.